Reported below is one TCR beta chain. This entry is derived from a study of blood T cell repertoires in COVID-19. Study information: Italy, Spain and the United States were the sources of the convalescent and acute COVID-19 samples.

Participants' reported clinical history set cohort assignment. Only in-frame clones appear in the TCRdb table, and some are missing; sequencing was by immunoSEQ multiplex PCR. Here the sample spans roughly 220,000 clones, roughly nine tenths being singletons. Germline V gene lookup returns CDR1 SGHTA and CDR2 FQGNSA. Trimming removed 5 bases from V and 2 bases from J; junction bases left unmatched: 2. The CDR3 consists of 14 residues. The TCR was taken from a woman in her late teens or twenties in a cohort exposed to, infected with or recovered from COVID-19 (not recorded which). V and J are TRBV7-2 and TRBJ2-7; 11 bases fit TRBD2. The sequencing input was PBMCs or T cells enriched from blood (not recorded which). CDR3 DNA: TGTGCCAGCAGCAAGACTAGCGGGACCTACGAGCAGTACTTC. It yields the protein CASSKTSGTYEQYF. Full variable domain (remainder filled in from reference TRBV7-2 and TRBJ2-7): GAGVSQSPSNKVTEKGKDVELRCDPISGHTALYWYRQSLGQGLEFLIYFQGNSAPDKSGLPSDRFSAERTGGSVSTLTIQRTQQEDSAVYLCASSKTSGTYEQYFGPGTRLTVT.